This TCR beta chain was recovered during a study of shared clonotypes between healthy human individuals. General observations from the study: For sorted subsets, rarefaction showed incomplete sequencing despite large depth. Estimated richness was generally greater in naive than memory subsets.

Terminally differentiated effector memory CD45RA+ cells were excluded from the naive CD8 cells, which were CD45RO-negative and positively selected for CCR7. Original handling: Because ImmunoSEQ provided only junction sequences with no quality scores, the filtering differed. Assay used: immunoSEQ multiplex PCR; TCRdb lists only in-frame clones, some missing. The DNA was the basis for D and trimming; V, J and clone size are from that table. The repertoire holds about 2 million clones, less than 95% seen once, with approximately 1.2% in the top ten. Of note for this clone: No antigen is known for it.

Sequencing input: naive CD8+ T cells sorted from blood. This clonotype was obtained from a man in his late teens or twenties in good health.

The CDR3 sequence is CASSLSMVAAVQNYGYTF. The CDR3 DNA reads TGTGCCAGCAGCTTATCTATGGTAGCCGCCGTCCAGAACTATGGCTACACCTTC. This chain joins TRBV7-8 and TRBJ1-2; D is unresolved. This CDR3 has 18 amino acids. Germline CDR1 and CDR2: SGHVS and FQNEAQ. The V end was cut by 2 bases, the J end by 2 bases, with 21 bases between.